The source of this T cell receptor (beta chain) is a study of shared clonotypes between healthy human individuals. Findings of the study overall: Relative to clonotypes present in all four donors, those not shared had lower generation probabilities.

Comments on this clone: The antigen is unknown.

Sequenced by immunoSEQ multiplex PCR; TCRdb stores in-frame clones only, minus some. In the table there are approximately 1,000,000 clones, roughly 74% of which are singletons. CDR1 and CDR2 (germline): SGHRS, YFSETQ. Deletions cut 4 bases from V and 1 base from J, with 17 bases between. The CDR3 length is 16 residues. This chain uses TRBV5-1 with TRBJ1-1; D gene unclear. The sequence came from a man aged 18 to 29 in good health. Some clones in this sample may be carry-over from other donors' samples. The sequenced sample was memory CD4+ T cells from PBMCs. Noted subset: CD45RA-negative fraction. CDR3: CASSPRIFTANTEAFF. DNA of the CDR3: TGCGCCAGCAGCCCTAGGATCTTTACAGCGAACACTGAAGCTTTCTTT.